This section outlines one T cell receptor (beta chain) sequence together with its context. Its antigen is unidentified. The data originate from a study of OX40 agonist ivuxolimab in advanced cancers. Study-wide context: Among those enrolled, mean age was about 63 years (range 23 to 79) and less than 90% were male. General study findings and limits: Averaged across samples, CD8+ T cells carried more expanded clones than CD4+ did. At 0.1 to 3.0 mg/kg and by week 6, clonal expansion occurred in CD4+ and CD8+ blood T cells.

Assay used: immunoSEQ multiplex PCR; TCRdb lists only in-frame clones, some missing. The table records some 68,000 clones, about nine tenths of them present only once. Individuals having autoimmune disease history or systemic immunosuppression were not enrolled. The CDR3 spans 14 residues. Between the trimmed V and J ends, which lost 4 bases and 0 bases, there was a span of 7 bases. Germline V gives CDR1 WNHNN, CDR2 SYGVQD (reference sequence). V is TRBV10-1 and J is TRBJ1-3, with D uncertain. The sample consisted of CD4+ or CD8+ T cells sorted from blood, taken in a trial of the OX40 agonist ivuxolimab. The sequence was obtained from an adult with an advanced solid tumor such as melanoma, head and neck, liver or kidney cancer. For the CDR3, the DNA is TGCGCCAGCAGTGTTTCCAACTCTGGAAACACCATATATTTT. Protein sequence: CASSVSNSGNTIYF.